This is a list of T cell receptor beta chains from one sample in a study of blood T cell repertoires in COVID-19. Data came from immunoSEQ multiplex PCR; TCRdb stores just in-frame clones and leaves some out. The profile shows around 60,000 clones, about 88% of them singletons. Sequenced sample: peripheral blood. The receptors derive from a woman in her fifties or sixties with active COVID-19. Both conserved end residues are trimmed from each CDR3. Size is omitted from some rows. Given values are once, few, many or a class for expanded clones.

v_gene,abundance,j_gene,CDR3aa
TRBV7-3,-,TRBJ1-2,ASSQQGAFGYT
TRBV4-1,few,TRBJ2-1,ASSHTSGGRNEQF
TRBV7-6,-,TRBJ2-6,ASSFLTGPGANVLT
TRBV12-1,once,TRBJ1-2,ASSFEGEYGYT
TRBV7-2,-,TRBJ2-3,ASSSRRLDTQY
TRBV5-1,few,TRBJ1-6,ASSLWDRPNNSPLH
TRBV2,-,TRBJ2-3,ASRETSGGLLGDTQY
TRBV3-1/TRBV3-2,-,TRBJ1-1,ASSQDIQLEAF
TRBV4-3,once,TRBJ1-6,ASSEGPDNSPLH
TRBV5-1,-,TRBJ1-1,ASSLTGLNTEAF
TRBV9,-,TRBJ2-6,ASSATGTGANVLT
TRBV7-8,-,TRBJ2-7,ASSPSPTSGQY
TRBV14,-,TRBJ1-6,ASSQGARSATLH
TRBV7-3,few,TRBJ2-5,ASSLSAEETQY
TRBV6-5,-,TRBJ1-1,ASGRGPNTEAF
TRBV10-1,-,TRBJ2-2,ASSIEQGGNTGELF
TRBV6-5,-,TRBJ2-1,ASSTRGSSYNEQF
TRBV4-1,-,TRBJ2-5,ASSQRRLAGQETQY
TRBV13,-,TRBJ2-3,ASSFALALDTQY
TRBV7-2,-,TRBJ2-7,ASSLGLPGGEQY
TRBV24-1,-,TRBJ1-2,ATSEGQNYGYT
TRBV27,-,TRBJ2-6,ASSLLDSSGANVLT
TRBV7-2,few,TRBJ1-5,ASSLRGGDGQPQH
TRBV5-4,-,TRBJ2-2,ASSSTGELF
TRBV5-6,-,TRBJ2-7,ASSLGSQGLLFYEQY
TRBV6-5,-,TRBJ1-1,ASSYQRDTEAF
TRBV6-2/TRBV6-3,-,TRBJ1-1,ASSDRTGGRVNTEAF
TRBV7-9,-,TRBJ1-1,ASSWSQGNMNTEAF
TRBV7-2,once,TRBJ2-2,ASSLVRTGELF
TRBV5-1,-,TRBJ2-5,ASCIQGGETQY
TRBV2,-,TRBJ2-3,ATHRGTTSTDTQY
TRBV7-9,-,TRBJ1-1,ASSSREAEAF
TRBV7-3,-,TRBJ2-6,ASSASGANVLT
TRBV5-1,-,TRBJ1-1,ASSLATGPSTEAF
TRBV6-2/TRBV6-3,once,TRBJ1-1,ASSYCRTGDLGIPMNTEAF
TRBV19,-,TRBJ1-1,ASSIDLVNTEAF
TRBV20-1,-,TRBJ1-2,SASLVQGYT
TRBV18,-,TRBJ2-5,ASSWTAQGETQY
TRBV5-5,-,TRBJ1-5,ASSLVGRGGQRQPQH
TRBV18,-,TRBJ2-7,ASSPRGQGEYEQY
TRBV6-1,-,TRBJ1-2,ASSDEGGKAYGYT
TRBV11-1,-,TRBJ1-4,ASSLGGLSEKLF
TRBV7-9,-,TRBJ1-5,ASSFLNQPQH
TRBV7-3,-,TRBJ2-1,ASSSPGRGSEQF
TRBV19,once,TRBJ1-4,ASMGAAAGAEKLF
TRBV7-9,-,TRBJ1-1,ASSRDRDRNTEAF
TRBV14,-,TRBJ1-2,ASSQGQTGTAQDGYT
TRBV7-2,-,TRBJ2-6,ASSLDRARAGANVLT
TRBV5-1,-,TRBJ1-1,ASSPQQNMNTEAF
TRBV10-2,-,TRBJ2-5,ASSDPAVETQY
TRBV10-2,-,TRBJ1-1,ASSEGRQGAFLAEAF
TRBV19,-,TRBJ1-1,ASSIEELQGGGYTEAF
TRBV4-2,-,TRBJ2-2,ASSGASGAVGELF
TRBV6-6,-,TRBJ2-5,ASSYLLGGSGETQY
TRBV5-1,-,TRBJ2-7,ASSLGQGSGEQY